The rows below give T cell receptor beta chains drawn from one sample of a study of beta chain features in type 1 diabetes. TCRdb keeps only in-frame clones here, not all; method: immunoSEQ multiplex PCR. Among 120,000 to 150,000 clones listed, around 7% were seen once. The sample taken for sequencing was central memory CD4+ T cells from blood. These receptors all come from a woman in her thirties in good health. Each CDR3 is given with its conserved first and last residue. D genes are given only for firm matches. Clone sizes are given selectively: once, few, many, or a class where the clone is expanded.

TRBJ2-1,TRBV28,.,TRBD2,TGTGCCAGCAGCCCCGGGGGGGGAGGGACCCACAATGAGCAGTTCTTC,CASSPGGGGTHNEQFF
TRBJ2-5,TRBV29-1,.,.,TGCAGCGTTGAAGATCCCAGGGGAGAAGAGACCCAGTACTTC,CSVEDPRGEETQYF
TRBJ2-7,TRBV7-9,.,.,TGTGCCAGCAGCACGCGAGGTAACTACGAGCAGTACTTC,CASSTRGNYEQYF
TRBJ1-3,TRBV9,.,TRBD1,TGTGCCAGCAGCGTAGCTACGGGACAGGGGGCGAGAAACACCATATATTTT,CASSVATGQGARNTIYF
TRBJ2-1,TRBV28,.,TRBD1,TGTGCCAGCAAGCTGACAGGGATGATTGAGCAGTTCTTC,CASKLTGMIEQFF
TRBJ1-1,TRBV11-2,.,TRBD1,TGTGCCAGCAGCTTAGTCAGGACAGGGGTGTTTGAAGCTTTCTTT,CASSLVRTGVFEAFF
TRBJ2-5,TRBV2,many,TRBD2,TGTGCCAGCAGAGCTAGGACTAGCGGAAACCAAGAGACCCAGTACTTC,CASRARTSGNQETQYF
TRBJ1-4,TRBV4-3,.,.,TGCGCCAGCAGCCAGGCCTGGGGGGGGATTGAAAAACTGTTTTTT,CASSQAWGGIEKLFF
TRBJ2-3,TRBV9,.,TRBD2,TGTGCCAGCAGCCCCTTCCCTAGCGGGAGGGCCTCGGATACGCAGTATTTT,CASSPFPSGRASDTQYF
TRBJ2-5,TRBV4-3,.,TRBD2,TGCGCCAGCAGTCGACTAGCGGGAGGGGAGGGGGAGACCCAGTACTTC,CASSRLAGGEGETQYF
TRBJ2-7,TRBV19,few,.,TGTGCCAGTAGTATGGGCGGGACAGCGACCTACGAGCAGTACTTC,CASSMGGTATYEQYF
TRBJ2-7,TRBV16,few,TRBD1,TGTGCCAGCAGCCAACAGGGGGCGTATTCCGAGCAGTACTTC,CASSQQGAYSEQYF
TRBJ2-1,TRBV5-1,.,TRBD1,TGCGCCAGCAGCCAAGGGACAGGGAGTTACAATGAGCAGTTCTTC,CASSQGTGSYNEQFF
TRBJ2-1,TRBV7-8,.,.,TGTGCCAGCAGCCCCAGAGGTAGCCGTGGGAGCTCCTACAATGAGCAGTTCTTC,CASSPRGSRGSSYNEQFF